The 9 T cell receptor beta chains below were found in one sample sequenced in a study of T cells after somatic rescue of genetic block. TCRdb's copy holds only in-frame clones and misses some; the assay was immunoSEQ multiplex PCR. Among roughly 110,000 clones listed, about 89% were seen once. The sample comprised peripheral blood mononuclear cells (PBMCs). These receptors were obtained from a woman younger than 35.

V gene TRBV4-1 combines with J gene TRBJ1-6; D is ambiguous. Per germline, CDR1 MGHRA and CDR2 YSYEKL. Trimming shortened V by 0 bases and J by 5 bases, and 17 bases separated the two germline ends. The CDR3 extends over 18 amino acids. Here the CDR3 DNA reads TGCGCCAGCAGCCAAGATCCCCGGGCAGGTACAAATAATTCACCCCTCCACTTT. Amino acids: CASSQDPRAGTNNSPLHF.

This clone turned up a few times. The genes are TRBV27 and TRBJ2-1; no clear D gene. Per germline, CDR1 MNHEY and CDR2 SMNVEV (reference sequence). This CDR3 contains 16 residues. Trimming took 0 bases from V and 4 from J, leaving 13 bases between them. Here the CDR3 DNA reads TGTGCCAGCAGTTTATCTGAGACCCGACCATACAATGAGCAGTTCTTC. Translating gives CASSLSETRPYNEQFF.

This chain joins TRBV9 and TRBJ1-4; perhaps TRBD1 as D (6 bases). CDR3 length: 15 amino acids. Germline CDR1 is SGDLS and CDR2 is YYNGEE. The V and J ends lost 0 bases and 5 bases respectively, with 11 bases between them. CDR3 nucleotide sequence: TGTGCCAGCAGCGTAGGTACAGGGACCAATGAAAAACTGTTTTTT. Encoded protein: CASSVGTGTNEKLFF.

This rearrangement joins TRBV19 to TRBJ1-1; no clear D gene. This CDR3 is built from 12 residues. Germline CDR1 is LNHDA and CDR2 is SQIVND (reference sequence). Trimming cost V 6 bases and J 1 base, with 6 bases left between them. In nucleotides, the CDR3 is TGTGCCAGTAGGCTGGGGAACACTGAAGCTTTCTTT. Its protein product is CASRLGNTEAFF.

This sequence joins TRBV2 and TRBJ1-1; a possible D gene is TRBD1 (6 bases). The CDR3 contains 16 residues. Germline V gene sequence: CDR1 SNHLY, CDR2 FYNNEI. Deletions cut 10 bases from V and 1 base from J, with 22 bases between. The CDR3 coding sequence is TGTGCCACGCGAACGGGGGGCGCATCTTCGAACACTGAAGCTTTCTTT. It codes for CATRTGGASSNTEAFF.

The chain is built from TRBV10-3 and TRBJ1-1; D not resolved. The V and J ends lost 4 bases and 1 base respectively, with 4 bases between them. This CDR3 contains 12 residues. Germline V gene sequence: CDR1 ENHRY, CDR2 SYGVKD. The CDR3 spells CAISGQNTEAFF. DNA of the CDR3: TGTGCCATCAGTGGGCAGAACACTGAAGCTTTCTTT.

The chain couples TRBV11-2 to TRBJ2-7, with D perhaps TRBD1 or TRBD2 (6 bases each). This CDR3 contains 15 residues. Trimming left V 6 bases short and J 0 bases short, with 15 bases between. Germline assignment: CDR1 SGHAT and CDR2 FQNNGV. CDR3: CASRSAGGSSYEQYF. In nucleotides, the CDR3 is TGTGCCAGCAGGTCCGCCGGGGGCAGCTCCTACGAGCAGTACTTC.

The chain carries TRBV28 and TRBJ2-7; D possibly corresponds to TRBD1 (5 bases). This CDR3 spans 14 amino acids. The germline V gene encodes CDR1 MDHEN and CDR2 SYDVKM. V dropped 2 bases and J dropped 3 bases, with 11 bases sitting between them. CDR3 in DNA: TGTGCCAGCAGTTTAAGCCTTAGGGGCTACGAGCAGTACTTC. It codes for CASSLSLRGYEQYF.

The chain has TRBV6-6 and TRBJ1-5; D remains ambiguous. Trimming left V 0 bases short and J 7 bases short, with 4 bases between. The CDR3 extends over 12 amino acids. In germline, CDR1 is MNHNY, CDR2 SVGAGI (reference sequence). The CDR3 loop reads CASSYSGQPQHF. Here the CDR3 DNA reads TGTGCCAGCAGTTACTCAGGACAGCCCCAGCATTTT.